Following are 20 T cell receptor beta chains from one sample sequenced in a study of shared clonotypes between healthy human individuals. Profiled with immunoSEQ multiplex PCR; TCRdb holds only in-frame clones, not every one. The sample includes about 1.1 million clones, around three quarters of them seen just once. Sample: memory CD4+ T cells from PBMCs. The subset is: CD45RA-negative fraction. The receptors originated from a man between 18 and 35 years old in good health. Some clones in this sample may be carry-over from other donors' samples.

This clone was seen more than once but under ten times. This rearrangement joins TRBV25-1 to TRBJ2-1, with D uncertain. The V end was cut by 4 bases, the J end by 6 bases, with 13 bases between. CDR3 length: 14 residues. Germline V gene data show CDR1 as MGHDK and CDR2 as SYGVNS. CDR3 in amino acids: CASSVTAASNEQFF. The CDR3 region has the DNA TGTGCCAGCAGTGTCACAGCAGCTAGCAATGAGCAGTTCTTC.

CDR3 residues: CASSPLTGASDNEQFF. The CDR3 region has the DNA TGCGCCAGCAGCCCACTCACCGGGGCCTCGGACAATGAGCAGTTCTTC. This chain joins TRBV4-3 and TRBJ2-1, with D possibly called TRBD1 or TRBD2 (5 bases each). In germline, CDR1 is LGHNA, CDR2 YSLEER. This CDR3 has 16 amino acids. Deletions cut 4 bases from V and 5 bases from J, with 18 bases between.

This clone occurred a few times. V gene TRBV2 combines with J gene TRBJ2-2, with a tentative D call TRBD2 (5 bases). V shed 4 bases and J shed 5 bases, with 11 bases lying between them. This CDR3 contains 14 residues. CDR1 SNHLY and CDR2 FYNNEI come from the germline V gene. The CDR3 here is CASSGQGRTGELFF. The DNA for the CDR3 is TGTGCCAGCAGTGGACAAGGGAGAACCGGGGAGCTGTTTTTT.

The chain carries TRBV4-2 and TRBJ2-7; 8 positions match TRBD2. This CDR3 has 16 amino acids. Losses at the gene ends were 1 base for V and 3 bases for J; bases not matched to a gene: 8. Germline assignment: CDR1 LGHNA and CDR2 YNFKEQ. The CDR3 DNA reads TGTGCCAGCAGCCAAGTTTCAGCGGGAGCCGGCTACGAGCAGTACTTC. Protein product: CASSQVSAGAGYEQYF.

On this clone: With a much larger clone just one base away, this may be a read error. The gene calls are TRBV4-2 and TRBJ2-6; no reliable D call. Germline V CDR1 and CDR2: LGHNA, YNFKEQ. There are 11 residues in the CDR3. V gave up 5 bases and J gave up 11 bases, with 7 bases separating them. CDR3 nucleotide sequence: TGTGCCAGCAGCTCTCAGGACGTCCTGACTTTC. It translates to CASSSQDVLTF.

The chain is built from TRBV7-6 and TRBJ2-7; 14 positions match TRBD2. The V segment lost 3 bases and the J segment 2 bases; nucleotides outside the gene matches: 0. Germline CDR1 is SGHVS and CDR2 is FNYEAQ. The CDR3 loop spans 15 amino acids. The DNA for the CDR3 is TGTGCCAGCAGCTTGACTAGCGGGAGGGCCTACGAGCAGTACTTC. As protein: CASSLTSGRAYEQYF.

The chain combines TRBV6-1 with TRBJ1-4, with no clear D. Per the germline V gene, CDR1 is MNHNS and CDR2 is SASEGT. Trimming pared 3 bases from V and 3 bases from J, leaving 8 bases between. CDR3 length: 14 amino acids. CDR3 residues: CASSDFIPNEKLFF. As DNA, the CDR3 is TGTGCCAGCAGTGATTTCATCCCTAATGAAAAACTGTTTTTT.

The chain links TRBV6-5 to TRBJ2-1, with 13 bases fitting TRBD2. The J segment lost 9 bases and the V segment lost 5 bases, leaving 7 bases of the junction unmatched. The CDR3 runs 15 residues. CDR1 is MNHEY and CDR2 is SVGAGI in the germline V gene. The CDR3 loop is CASSGTSGTSGEQFF. The CDR3 DNA sequence: TGTGCCAGCAGTGGGACTAGCGGGACCTCCGGTGAGCAGTTCTTC.

With regard to this clone: Being one base from a much bigger clone, this may be a read error. At the DNA level, this CDR3 is encoded by other sequences in the same sample as well. The CDR3 region is CASSLTSGTDEQFF. In DNA, the CDR3 is TGTGCCAGCAGCTTGACTAGCGGGACTGATGAGCAGTTCTTC. The rearrangement joins TRBV5-4 to TRBJ2-1; TRBD2 aligns across 10 bases. This CDR3 spans 14 amino acids. Trimming cost V 1 base and J 8 bases; bases outside gene matches: 3. CDR1 and CDR2 from the germline V gene are SGHNT and YYREEE (reference sequence).

Worth noting for this clone: The sample carries other DNA sequences with the same CDR3. The chain recombines TRBV5-4 with TRBJ2-1; no clear D. The V end lost 3 bases, the J end lost 4 bases, and 5 bases lay between the germline ends. Looked up from germline, CDR1 is SGHNT and CDR2 is YYREEE (reference sequence). The CDR3 is made up of 12 amino acids. The CDR3: CASSSTYNEQFF. The CDR3 DNA reads as TGTGCCAGCAGCTCCACGTACAATGAGCAGTTCTTC.

This clone was seen only once. A read error is the likely source, as a far larger clone sits one nucleotide away. The CDR3 loop is CAWSVQGLGDYGHTF. The CDR3 DNA sequence: TGTGCCTGGAGTGTGCAGGGGTTAGGGGACTATGGCCACACCTTC. The chain uses TRBV30 and TRBJ1-2; a weak D match, TRBD1 (6 bases). The V gene's germline CDR1 is GTSNPN and CDR2 SVGIG (reference sequence). The CDR3 spans 15 residues.

This clone was seen just once. The rearrangement uses TRBV5-6 and TRBJ1-2; D gene uncertain. The CDR3 is 14 residues long. The V and J ends lost 4 bases and 8 bases respectively, with 18 bases between them. Germline CDR1 reads SGHDT; CDR2 reads YYEEEE. The CDR3: CASSPGFSYLGYTF. The CDR3 bases are TGTGCCAGCAGCCCGGGATTTTCTTATTTGGGCTACACCTTC. The full variable domain, in which reference TRBV5-6 and TRBJ1-2 provide the parts outside the CDR3, is DAGVTQSPTHLIKTRGQQVTLRCSPKSGHDTVSWYQQALGQGPQFIFQYYEEEERQRGNFPDRFSGHQFPNYSSELNVNALLLGDSALYLCASSPGFSYLGYTFGSGTRLTVV.

This clone was seen many times. The chain joins TRBV7-2 to TRBJ2-7; the D gene is possibly TRBD2 (6 bases). CDR3 length equals 15 residues. Trimming took off 3 bases at V and 2 bases at J, with 14 bases between the two ends. Germline V gene lookup returns CDR1 SGHTA and CDR2 FQGNSA. The CDR3 is CASSFVPGLPYEQYF. DNA of the CDR3: TGTGCCAGCAGCTTCGTCCCGGGACTCCCCTACGAGCAGTACTTC.

V usage is TRBV4-1 and J usage is TRBJ2-3; 8 positions agree with TRBD2. With V trimmed by 1 base and J by 1 base, 4 bases remained unmatched. Germline assignment: CDR1 MGHRA and CDR2 YSYEKL. The CDR3 sequence is 16 residues long. CDR3 protein: CASSQGSLAGTDTQYF. CDR3 DNA sequence: TGCGCCAGCAGCCAAGGTTCACTAGCGGGCACAGATACGCAGTATTTT.

For this clone: Since a much larger clone is just one base distant, this may be a read error. The chain recombines TRBV28 with TRBJ2-2; D is uncertain. CDR1 MDHEN and CDR2 SYDVKM come from the germline V gene. The germline V and J ends were trimmed by 3 bases and 6 bases, with 5 bases remaining between them. This CDR3 has 12 residues. The CDR3 here is CASSLGSGELFF. DNA for the CDR3: TGTGCCAGCAGTTTGGGGTCCGGGGAGCTGTTTTTT.

The DNA of the CDR3 is TGTGCCAGCCGGGAGTTCGCAGATACGCAGTATTTT. Protein product: CASREFADTQYF. This chain joins TRBV2 and TRBJ2-3; weak D call: TRBD2 (6 bases). The germline V gene encodes CDR1 SNHLY and CDR2 FYNNEI. V dropped 8 bases and J dropped 4 bases, with 10 bases sitting between them. The CDR3 totals 12 residues. The whole variable domain, filled in from reference TRBV2 and TRBJ2-3, reads EPEVTQTPSHQVTQMGQEVILRCVPISNHLYFYWYRQILGQKVEFLVSFYNNEISEKSEIFDDQFSVERPDGSNFTLKIRSTKLEDSAMYFCASREFADTQYFGPGTRLTVL.

V usage is TRBV25-1 and J usage is TRBJ2-3; a weak D match, TRBD1 (6 bases). The germline V gene encodes CDR1 MGHDK and CDR2 SYGVNS. The CDR3 consists of 16 residues. V lost 3 bases and J lost 2, with 15 bases in between. DNA of the CDR3: TGTGCCAGCAGTGATTTCCAGGGGCCAAACACAGATACGCAGTATTTT. Translating it yields CASSDFQGPNTDTQYF.

This clone is a singleton in its sample. The DNA of the CDR3 is TGTGCCAGCAGTGATCAGGCCGGGGCAGATACGCAGTATTTT. Translating it yields CASSDQAGADTQYF. The rearrangement links TRBV6-1 to TRBJ2-3; D is perhaps TRBD2 (5 bases). The CDR3 has 14 residues. V was pared by 3 bases and J by 4 bases, with 11 bases between. CDR1 and CDR2 (germline): MNHNS, SASEGT.

The chain is built from TRBV5-6 and TRBJ2-2; 9 nucleotides align to TRBD1. V lost 4 bases to trimming and J lost 5 bases; unmatched junction nucleotides: 6. Germline V lookup: CDR1 SGHDT, CDR2 YYEEEE. The CDR3 has 15 amino acids. The CDR3 loop is CASSEGTGITGELFF. The CDR3 DNA sequence: TGTGCCAGCAGCGAGGGGACAGGGATTACCGGGGAGCTGTTTTTT.

This clone was observed once. The V call is TRBV27, the J call TRBJ1-3; D might be TRBD1 (5 bases). V lost 5 bases and J 7 bases, leaving 12 bases between the germline ends. Germline CDR1 reads MNHEY; CDR2 reads SMNVEV (reference sequence). The CDR3 is 13 residues long. The CDR3 DNA follows: TGTGCCAGCAGTCGGGGCGGGCATAACACCATATATTTT. This gives the protein CASSRGGHNTIYF.